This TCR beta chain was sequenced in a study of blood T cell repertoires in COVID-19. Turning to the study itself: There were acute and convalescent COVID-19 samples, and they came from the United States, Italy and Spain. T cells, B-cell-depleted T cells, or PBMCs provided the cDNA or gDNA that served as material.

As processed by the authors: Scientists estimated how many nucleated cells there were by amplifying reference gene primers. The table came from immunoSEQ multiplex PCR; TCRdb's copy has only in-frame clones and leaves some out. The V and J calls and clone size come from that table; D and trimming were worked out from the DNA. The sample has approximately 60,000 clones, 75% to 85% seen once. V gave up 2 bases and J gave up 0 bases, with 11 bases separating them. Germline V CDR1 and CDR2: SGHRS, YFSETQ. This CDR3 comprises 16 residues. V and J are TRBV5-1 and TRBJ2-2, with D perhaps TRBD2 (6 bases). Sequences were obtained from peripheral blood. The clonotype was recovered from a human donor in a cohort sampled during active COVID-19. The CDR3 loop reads CASSFSGTPNTGELFF. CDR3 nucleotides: TGCGCCAGCAGCTTCTCCGGGACTCCGAACACCGGGGAGCTGTTTTTT.